This paragraph reports one TCR beta chain. This specimen belongs to a study of T cell changes during pregnancy in multiple sclerosis. Produced via immunoSEQ multiplex PCR; TCRdb's table is partial and in-frame only. Of under 65,000 clones listed, 92% were seen once; the top ten hold 0.64%. V lost 2 bases and J lost 9, with 20 bases in between. The CDR3 runs to 16 residues. Germline V lookup: CDR1 LGHNA, CDR2 YNFKEQ. Sequencing used CD4+ T cells from peripheral blood mononuclear cells, obtained after pregnancy. V and J are TRBV4-2 and TRBJ2-1; tentatively, D is TRBD1 (5 bases). This TCR came from a female donor with multiple sclerosis, enrolled in a pregnancy study. The chain's CDR3 is CASSQPKTQGRGEQFF. CDR3 sequence (DNA): TGTGCCAGCAGCCAACCCAAAACCCAGGGAAGAGGTGAGCAGTTCTTC.